A selection of T cell receptor beta chains follows, all from one sample in a study of somatic mutations in cytotoxic T cells in rheumatoid arthritis. Assay: immunoSEQ multiplex PCR; the TCRdb copy retains only in-frame clones and omits some. The data hold 12,000 or so clones, with roughly 80% observed a single time. Sequenced: CD8+ T cells sorted from blood. These receptors all come from an older woman in good health. CDR3s include the opening cysteine and the closing phenylalanine or tryptophan. Each record gives: D gene, clone size, J gene, V gene, CDR3 DNA, CDR3 protein. A D gene is named only where the DNA matches it firmly. Only part of the rows carry a size: once, few, many, or a class if the clone is expanded.

d_call: TRBD2; clone_size: NA; j_call: TRBJ2-3; v_call: TRBV2; cdr3_nt: TGTGCCAGCAAGTTTAGCGGGGGAGAATTGGGTACGCAGTATTTT; cdr3_aa: CASKFSGGELGTQYF
d_call: NA; clone_size: once; j_call: TRBJ2-1; v_call: TRBV13; cdr3_nt: TGTGCCAGCAGCTCCCGGGAGTCCTACAATGAGCAGTTCTTC; cdr3_aa: CASSSRESYNEQFF
d_call: NA; clone_size: NA; j_call: TRBJ1-1; v_call: TRBV2; cdr3_nt: TGTGCCAGCAGTGAAGCGCTTGGTCAAGGGGGCACTGAAGCTTTCTTT; cdr3_aa: CASSEALGQGGTEAFF
d_call: TRBD2; clone_size: NA; j_call: TRBJ2-7; v_call: TRBV5-5; cdr3_nt: TGTGCCAGCAGCTGGACTAGCGACGAGCAGTACTTC; cdr3_aa: CASSWTSDEQYF
d_call: TRBD2; clone_size: NA; j_call: TRBJ2-1; v_call: TRBV28; cdr3_nt: TGTGCCAGCAGTTCAGTAGCGGGGGGGCGTAGTGAGCAGTTCTTC; cdr3_aa: CASSSVAGGRSEQFF
d_call: TRBD2; clone_size: NA; j_call: TRBJ2-1; v_call: TRBV30; cdr3_nt: TGTGCCTGGAGTGATGTAGCGGGCTACAATGAGCAGTTCTTC; cdr3_aa: CAWSDVAGYNEQFF
d_call: TRBD2; clone_size: NA; j_call: TRBJ2-3; v_call: TRBV7-3; cdr3_nt: TGTGCCAGCAGCTTAGCCGGGGGGGCCGGTAAGGATACGCAGTATTTT; cdr3_aa: CASSLAGGAGKDTQYF
d_call: TRBD2; clone_size: NA; j_call: TRBJ2-3; v_call: TRBV5-5; cdr3_nt: TGTGCCAGCAGCGGAGCTAGCGGGGGGGAAGGTCCCACAGATACGCAGTATTTT; cdr3_aa: CASSGASGGEGPTDTQYF
d_call: NA; clone_size: NA; j_call: TRBJ1-6; v_call: TRBV9; cdr3_nt: TGTGCCAGCAGCGAGGGAGCCTATAATTCACCCCTCCACTTT; cdr3_aa: CASSEGAYNSPLHF
d_call: TRBD2; clone_size: few; j_call: TRBJ2-5; v_call: TRBV9; cdr3_nt: TGTGCCAGCAGCGGACCTAGCGGGGGGTACCAAGAGACCCAGTACTTC; cdr3_aa: CASSGPSGGYQETQYF
d_call: NA; clone_size: once; j_call: TRBJ1-3; v_call: TRBV29-1; cdr3_nt: TGCAGCGTACACAGTTCTGGAAACACCATATATTTT; cdr3_aa: CSVHSSGNTIYF
d_call: TRBD2; clone_size: NA; j_call: TRBJ2-7; v_call: TRBV7-9; cdr3_nt: TGTGCCACCACGGGGGGTAGGGGCCACGAGCAGTACTTC; cdr3_aa: CATTGGRGHEQYF
d_call: NA; clone_size: NA; j_call: TRBJ1-2; v_call: TRBV7-6; cdr3_nt: TGTGCCAGCAGCCCGATGGGCTACGGAAATGGCTACACCTTC; cdr3_aa: CASSPMGYGNGYTF
d_call: NA; clone_size: NA; j_call: TRBJ1-5; v_call: TRBV6-1; cdr3_nt: TGTGCCAGCAGGGACTTGTTGGGTGGAGGTCAGCCCCAGCATTTT; cdr3_aa: CASRDLLGGGQPQHF